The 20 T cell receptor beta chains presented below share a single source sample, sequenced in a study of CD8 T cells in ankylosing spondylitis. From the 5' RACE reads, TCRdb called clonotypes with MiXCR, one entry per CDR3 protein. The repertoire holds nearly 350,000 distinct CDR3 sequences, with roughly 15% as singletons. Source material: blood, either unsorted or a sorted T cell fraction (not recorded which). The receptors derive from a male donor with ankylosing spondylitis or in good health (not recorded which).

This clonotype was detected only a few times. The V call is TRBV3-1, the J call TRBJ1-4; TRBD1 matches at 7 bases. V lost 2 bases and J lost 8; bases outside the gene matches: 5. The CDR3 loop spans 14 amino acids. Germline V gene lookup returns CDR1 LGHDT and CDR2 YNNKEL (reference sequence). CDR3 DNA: TGTGCCAGCAGCCAACAGGGGGTTCGGGAAAAACTGTTTTTT. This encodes CASSQQGVREKLFF.

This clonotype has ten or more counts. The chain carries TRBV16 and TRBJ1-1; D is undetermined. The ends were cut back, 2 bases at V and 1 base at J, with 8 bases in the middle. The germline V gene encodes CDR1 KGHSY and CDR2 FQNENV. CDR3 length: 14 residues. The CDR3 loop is CASSQVAQNTEAFF. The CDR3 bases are TGTGCCAGCAGCCAAGTGGCACAGAACACTGAAGCTTTCTTT.

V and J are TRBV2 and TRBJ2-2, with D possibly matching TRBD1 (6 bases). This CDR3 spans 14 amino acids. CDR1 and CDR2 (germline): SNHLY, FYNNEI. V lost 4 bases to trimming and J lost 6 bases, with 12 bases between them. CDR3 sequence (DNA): TGTGCCAGCAGTGCACAGGGTCCCCCCGGGGAGCTGTTTTTT. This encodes CASSAQGPPGELFF.

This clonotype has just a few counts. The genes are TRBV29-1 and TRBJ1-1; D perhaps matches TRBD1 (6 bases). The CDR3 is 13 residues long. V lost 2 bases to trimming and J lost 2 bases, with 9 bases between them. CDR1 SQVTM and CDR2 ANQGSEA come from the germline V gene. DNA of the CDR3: TGCAGCGTTGAAACAGGGATAAACACTGAAGCTTTCTTT. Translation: CSVETGINTEAFF.

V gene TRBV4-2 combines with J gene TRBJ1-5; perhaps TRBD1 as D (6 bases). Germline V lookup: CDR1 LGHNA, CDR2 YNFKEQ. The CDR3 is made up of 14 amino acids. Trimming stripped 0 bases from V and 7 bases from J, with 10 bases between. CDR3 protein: CASSQEKGGQPQHF. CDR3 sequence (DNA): TGTGCCAGCAGCCAAGAGAAGGGGGGACAGCCCCAGCATTTT.

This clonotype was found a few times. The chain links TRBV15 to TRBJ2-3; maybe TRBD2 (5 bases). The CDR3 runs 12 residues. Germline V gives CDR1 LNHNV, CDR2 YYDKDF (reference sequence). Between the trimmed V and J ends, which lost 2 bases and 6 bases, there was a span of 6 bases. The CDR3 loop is CATSRWEDTQYF. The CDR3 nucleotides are TGTGCCACCAGCAGATGGGAGGATACGCAGTATTTT.

In nucleotides, the CDR3 is TGTGCCAGCAGCTTTGTTATTGACACCGGGGAGCTGTTTTTT. It is translated as CASSFVIDTGELFF. The J gene is TRBJ2-2, the V gene TRBV7-8; the D is unclear. The V end lost 3 bases, the J end lost 3 bases, and 8 bases lay between the germline ends. This CDR3 region has 14 residues. Germline values: CDR1 SGHVS, CDR2 FQNEAQ. The full variable domain, with the rest looked up from reference TRBV7-8 and TRBJ2-2, is GAGVSQSPRYKVAKRGQDVALRCDPISGHVSLFWYQQALGQGPEFLTYFQNEAQLDKSGLPSDRFFAERPEGSVSTLKIQRTQQEDSAVYLCASSFVIDTGELFFGEGSRLTVL.

The CDR3 reads CSARVGQETQYF. The CDR3 region has the DNA TGCAGTGCTAGAGTGGGGCAAGAGACCCAGTACTTC. The chain couples TRBV20-1 to TRBJ2-5; D is uncertain. Germline V gives CDR1 DFQATT, CDR2 SNEGSKA (reference sequence). This CDR3 spans 12 amino acids. The ends were cut back, 1 base at V and 2 bases at J, with 5 bases in the middle.

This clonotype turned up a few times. The CDR3 DNA reads TGTGCCAGCAGTGAAGCCCGTGGATGGGCTGAAGCTTTCTTT. This translates into CASSEARGWAEAFF. The V and J genes are TRBV2 and TRBJ1-1; D remains unclear. The V end lost 0 bases, the J end lost 6 bases, and 11 bases lay between the germline ends. CDR1 is SNHLY, CDR2 FYNNEI, per germline. The CDR3 loop spans 14 amino acids. Filled out from reference TRBV2 and TRBJ1-1, the complete variable domain reads EPEVTQTPSHQVTQMGQEVILRCVPISNHLYFYWYRQILGQKVEFLVSFYNNEISEKSEIFDDQFSVERPDGSNFTLKIRSTKLEDSAMYFCASSEARGWAEAFFGQGTRLTVV.

CDR3 in amino acids: CASSLDLHEQYF. In DNA form, the CDR3 reads TGTGCCAGCAGCTTGGACCTCCACGAGCAGTACTTC. This sequence joins TRBV5-6 and TRBJ2-7; D is unclear. Germline V gene sequence: CDR1 SGHDT, CDR2 YYEEEE. CDR3 length: 12 amino acids. Trimming pared 0 bases from V and 5 bases from J, leaving 6 bases between.

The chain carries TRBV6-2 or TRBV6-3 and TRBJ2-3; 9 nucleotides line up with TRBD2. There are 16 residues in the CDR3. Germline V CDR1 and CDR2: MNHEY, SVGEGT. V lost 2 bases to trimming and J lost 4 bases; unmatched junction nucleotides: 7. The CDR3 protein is CASSYGGASGADTQYF. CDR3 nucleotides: TGTGCCAGCAGTTACGGAGGGGCTAGCGGGGCAGATACGCAGTATTTT.

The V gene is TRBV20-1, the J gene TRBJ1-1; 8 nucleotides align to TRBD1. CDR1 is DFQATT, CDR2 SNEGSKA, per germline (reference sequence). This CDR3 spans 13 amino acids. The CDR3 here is CSPERQGITEAFF. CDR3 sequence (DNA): TGCAGCCCGGAAAGACAGGGGATCACTGAAGCTTTCTTT.

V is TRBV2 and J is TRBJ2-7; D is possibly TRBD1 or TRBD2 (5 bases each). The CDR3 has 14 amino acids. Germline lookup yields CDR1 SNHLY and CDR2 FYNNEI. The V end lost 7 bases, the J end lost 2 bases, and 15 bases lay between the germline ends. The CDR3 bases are TGTGCCAGCACCGCCGGGACGGCTCCCTACGAGCAGTACTTC. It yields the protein CASTAGTAPYEQYF.

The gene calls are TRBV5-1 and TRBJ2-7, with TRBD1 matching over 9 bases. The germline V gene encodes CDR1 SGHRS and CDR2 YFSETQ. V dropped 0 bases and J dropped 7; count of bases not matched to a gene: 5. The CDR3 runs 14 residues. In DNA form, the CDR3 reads TGCGCCAGCAGCTTGGAGACAGGGGGAAAAGAGCAGTACTTC. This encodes CASSLETGGKEQYF.

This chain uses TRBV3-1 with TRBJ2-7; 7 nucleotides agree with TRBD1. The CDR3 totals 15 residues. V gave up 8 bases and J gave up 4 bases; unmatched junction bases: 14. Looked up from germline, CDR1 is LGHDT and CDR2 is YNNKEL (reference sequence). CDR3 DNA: TGTGCCAGCGGAGCCTCGGGGACAGCTAGTTACGAGCAGTACTTC. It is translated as CASGASGTASYEQYF.

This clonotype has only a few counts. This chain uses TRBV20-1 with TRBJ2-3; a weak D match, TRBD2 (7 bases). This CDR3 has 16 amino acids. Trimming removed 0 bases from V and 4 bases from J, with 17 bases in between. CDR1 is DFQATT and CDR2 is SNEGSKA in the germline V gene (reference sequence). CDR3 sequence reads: CSARDPGGREADTQYF. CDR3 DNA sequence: TGCAGTGCTAGAGATCCCGGGGGCCGGGAGGCAGATACGCAGTATTTT.

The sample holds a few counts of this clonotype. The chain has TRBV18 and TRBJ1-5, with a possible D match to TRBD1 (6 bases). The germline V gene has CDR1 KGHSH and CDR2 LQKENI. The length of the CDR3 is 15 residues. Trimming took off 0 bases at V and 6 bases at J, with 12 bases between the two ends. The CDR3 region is CASSPPGQGGQPQHF. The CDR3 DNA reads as TGTGCCAGCTCACCACCGGGACAAGGGGGTCAGCCCCAGCATTTT.

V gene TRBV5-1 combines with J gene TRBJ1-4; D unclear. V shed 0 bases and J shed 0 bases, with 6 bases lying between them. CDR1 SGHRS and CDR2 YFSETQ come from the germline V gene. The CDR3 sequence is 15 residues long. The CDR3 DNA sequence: TGCGCCAGCAGCTTGGACCCTGCAACTAATGAAAAACTGTTTTTT. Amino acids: CASSLDPATNEKLFF.

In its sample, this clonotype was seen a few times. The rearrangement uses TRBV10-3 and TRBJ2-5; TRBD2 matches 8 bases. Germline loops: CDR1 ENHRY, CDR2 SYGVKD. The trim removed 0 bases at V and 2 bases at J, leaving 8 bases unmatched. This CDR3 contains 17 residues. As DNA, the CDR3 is TGTGCCATCAGTGAGTCCTTCTTGATAGCGGGACAAGAGACCCAGTACTTC. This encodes CAISESFLIAGQETQYF.

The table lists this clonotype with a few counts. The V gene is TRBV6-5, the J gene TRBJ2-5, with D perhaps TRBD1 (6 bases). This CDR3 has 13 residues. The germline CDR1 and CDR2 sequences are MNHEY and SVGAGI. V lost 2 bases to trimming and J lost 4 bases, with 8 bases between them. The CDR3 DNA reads TGTGCCAGCAGTTACGGACAGCTAGAGACCCAGTACTTC. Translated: CASSYGQLETQYF.